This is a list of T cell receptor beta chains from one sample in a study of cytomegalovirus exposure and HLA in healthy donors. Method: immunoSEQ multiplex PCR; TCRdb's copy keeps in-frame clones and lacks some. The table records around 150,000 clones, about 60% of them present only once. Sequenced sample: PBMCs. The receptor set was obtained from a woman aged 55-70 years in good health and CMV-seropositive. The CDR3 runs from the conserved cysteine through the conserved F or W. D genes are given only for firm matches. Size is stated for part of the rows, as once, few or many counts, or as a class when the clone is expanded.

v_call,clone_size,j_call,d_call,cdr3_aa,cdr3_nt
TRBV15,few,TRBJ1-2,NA,CATSRGTNYGYTF,TGTGCCACCAGCAGAGGGACAAACTATGGCTACACCTTC
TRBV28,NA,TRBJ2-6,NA,CASSSGVSGANVLTF,TGTGCCAGCAGCTCGGGTGTCTCTGGGGCCAACGTCCTGACTTTC
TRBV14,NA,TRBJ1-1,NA,CASSQGSQRNTEAFF,TGTGCCAGCAGCCAAGGGTCACAAAGGAACACTGAAGCTTTCTTT
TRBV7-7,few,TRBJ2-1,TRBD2,CASSLEPAGIYNEQFF,TGTGCCAGCAGCTTAGAGCCAGCGGGAATTTACAATGAGCAGTTCTTC
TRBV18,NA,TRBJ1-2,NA,CASSPKTETDGYTF,TGTGCCAGCTCACCGAAGACAGAGACAGATGGCTACACCTTC
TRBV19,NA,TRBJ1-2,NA,CASIPGHLSNYGYTF,TGTGCCAGTATCCCGGGACACCTCTCTAACTATGGCTACACCTTC
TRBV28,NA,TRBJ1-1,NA,CASRRPSPPEAFF,TGTGCCAGCAGGCGCCCGAGCCCCCCTGAAGCTTTCTTT
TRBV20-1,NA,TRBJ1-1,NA,CSASFNEAFF,TGCAGTGCTAGTTTCAATGAAGCTTTCTTT
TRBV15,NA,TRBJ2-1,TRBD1,CATSRPTGTGHNEQFF,TGTGCCACCAGCAGACCGACCGGGACAGGTCACAATGAGCAGTTCTTC
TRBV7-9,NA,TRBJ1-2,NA,CASSSSRDYYGYTF,TGTGCCAGCAGCTCCTCCCGGGACTACTATGGCTACACCTTC
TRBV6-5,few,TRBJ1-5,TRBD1,CASSSDRGNQPQHF,TGTGCCAGCAGCTCGGACAGGGGAAATCAGCCCCAGCATTTT
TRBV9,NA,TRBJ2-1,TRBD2,CASSSGAGGSYNEQFF,TGTGCCAGCAGCTCCGGAGCGGGAGGCTCCTACAATGAGCAGTTCTTC
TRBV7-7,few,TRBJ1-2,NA,CASSCHRRPYTF,TGTGCCAGCAGCTGCCACCGGCGGCCCTACACCTTC
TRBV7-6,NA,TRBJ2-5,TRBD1,CASSPDRVQETQYF,TGTGCCAGCAGCCCGGACAGGGTCCAAGAGACCCAGTACTTC
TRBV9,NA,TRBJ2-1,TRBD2,CASSVGAGGGNEQFF,TGTGCCAGCAGCGTAGGAGCGGGAGGGGGCAATGAGCAGTTCTTC
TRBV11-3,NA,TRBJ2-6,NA,CASSLGASGANVLTF,TGTGCCAGCAGCTTAGGCGCTTCTGGGGCCAACGTCCTGACTTTC
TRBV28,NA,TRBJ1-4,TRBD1,CATEQGAEKLFF,TGTGCCACCGAACAGGGGGCGGAAAAACTGTTTTTT
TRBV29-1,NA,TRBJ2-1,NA,CSAVRDNEQFF,TGCAGCGCCGTGAGGGACAATGAGCAGTTCTTC
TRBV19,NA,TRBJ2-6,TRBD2,CASSPLGGEAGANVLTF,TGTGCCAGTAGTCCCCTGGGGGGGGAGGCTGGGGCCAACGTCCTGACTTTC
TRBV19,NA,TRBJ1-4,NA,CASTPGGSRDEKLFF,TGTGCCAGTACCCCGGGTGGGAGTCGGGATGAAAAACTGTTTTTT
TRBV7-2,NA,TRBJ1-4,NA,CASSRGAQSEKLFF,TGTGCCAGCAGCCGGGGGGCGCAGAGTGAAAAACTGTTTTTT
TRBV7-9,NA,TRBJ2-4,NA,CASSPPGQAEGNIQYF,TGTGCCAGCAGCCCACCAGGACAGGCGGAGGGGAACATTCAGTACTTC
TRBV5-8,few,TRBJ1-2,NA,CASSSAGTAYGYTF,TGTGCCAGCAGCTCAGCCGGGACTGCTTATGGCTACACCTTC
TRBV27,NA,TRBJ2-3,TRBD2,CASSFSGSDTQYF,TGTGCCAGCAGTTTTAGCGGGAGCGATACGCAGTATTTT
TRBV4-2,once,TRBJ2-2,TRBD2,CASSETSGSTGELFF,TGTGCCAGCAGCGAGACTAGCGGGAGTACCGGGGAGCTGTTTTTT
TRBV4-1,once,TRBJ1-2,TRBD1,CASSQAPRGQAYGYTF,TGCGCCAGCAGCCAAGCCCCAAGGGGGCAGGCCTATGGCTACACCTTC
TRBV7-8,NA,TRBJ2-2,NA,CASSLGGSYGAGELFF,TGTGCCAGCAGCTTAGGAGGGTCCTACGGGGCCGGGGAGCTGTTTTTT
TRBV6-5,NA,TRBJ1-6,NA,CASSYSRSPLHF,TGTGCCAGCAGTTACTCCCGTTCACCCCTCCACTTT
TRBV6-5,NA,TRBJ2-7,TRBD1,CASSSDRDGYYEQYF,TGTGCCAGCAGTTCCGACAGGGACGGCTATTACGAGCAGTACTTC
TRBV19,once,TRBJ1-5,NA,CASSISGFNQPQHF,TGTGCCAGTAGTATATCGGGATTCAATCAGCCCCAGCATTTT
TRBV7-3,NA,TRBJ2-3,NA,CASSRSGSSTDTQYF,TGTGCCAGCAGCCGCTCGGGTAGCAGCACAGATACGCAGTATTTT
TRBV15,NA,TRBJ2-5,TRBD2,CATSRDLTSGRALQETQYF,TGTGCCACCAGCAGAGATTTGACTAGCGGGAGGGCCCTCCAAGAGACCCAGTACTTC
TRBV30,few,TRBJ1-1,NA,CAWRVGGVRDTEAFF,TGTGCCTGGAGGGTGGGTGGGGTCAGGGACACTGAAGCTTTCTTT
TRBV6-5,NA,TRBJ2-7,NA,CASTGTGDEQYF,TGTGCCAGCACGGGGACGGGGGACGAGCAGTACTTC
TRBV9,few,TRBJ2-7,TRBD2,CASSNSGSPYEQYF,TGTGCCAGCAGCAATAGCGGGAGTCCCTACGAGCAGTACTTC
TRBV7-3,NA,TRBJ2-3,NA,CASSFGGSPDTQYF,TGTGCCAGCAGCTTTGGGGGGAGTCCAGATACGCAGTATTTT
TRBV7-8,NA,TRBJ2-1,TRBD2,CASSLASGLANNEQFF,TGTGCCAGCAGCTTAGCTTCGGGACTAGCAAACAATGAGCAGTTCTTC
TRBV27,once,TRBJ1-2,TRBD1,CASSFATGVGGYTF,TGTGCCAGCAGTTTTGCGACAGGGGTCGGCGGCTACACCTTC
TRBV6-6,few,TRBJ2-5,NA,CASSYRGETQYF,TGTGCCAGCAGTTACAGGGGGGAGACCCAGTACTTC
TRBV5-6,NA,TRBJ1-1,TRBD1,CASSPGTGGMNTEAFF,TGTGCCAGCAGCCCCGGGACAGGGGGGATGAACACTGAAGCTTTCTTT